One sample yielded the 26 T cell receptor beta chains listed below, sequenced in a study of shared clonotypes between healthy human individuals. The assay was immunoSEQ multiplex PCR, and TCRdb's table has in-frame clones only and misses some. This table has over a million clones, over 95% appearing once. The sample comprised naive CD4+ T cells sorted from blood. The subset here: CD45RA+ positively selected. The receptors originated from a man aged 25-45 years in good health.

This rearrangement joins TRBV9 to TRBJ1-2; no definite D call. Germline V gene sequence: CDR1 SGDLS, CDR2 YYNGEE. This CDR3 has 16 amino acids. V lost 3 bases to trimming and J lost 7 bases, with 22 bases between them. Here the CDR3 reads CASSADPIPGMSGYTF. As DNA, the CDR3 is TGTGCCAGCAGCGCAGACCCCATCCCCGGGATGAGTGGCTACACCTTC.

The chain carries TRBV28 and TRBJ2-2; the D gene is possibly TRBD1 (5 bases). The V gene lost 6 bases and the J gene lost 0 bases, with 11 bases spanning the gap. CDR1 is MDHEN, CDR2 SYDVKM, per germline. The CDR3 totals 15 residues. CDR3 loop: CASRKGRANTGELFF. DNA for the CDR3: TGTGCCAGCAGAAAGGGCAGGGCGAACACCGGGGAGCTGTTTTTT.

V and J are TRBV14 and TRBJ2-7; 8 bases line up with TRBD2. Unmatched junction bases numbered 9, after V lost 6 bases and J lost 2 bases. CDR1 is SGHDN, CDR2 FVKESK, per germline. The length of the CDR3 is 15 residues. The CDR3 nucleotides are TGTGCCAGCAGGCCATCGGGGGGGACGACCTACGAGCAGTACTTC. Translated: CASRPSGGTTYEQYF.

The chain recombines TRBV6-4 with TRBJ2-1, with a tentative D call TRBD2 (5 bases). CDR1 and CDR2 (germline): MRHNA, SNTAGT. The germline V and J ends were trimmed by 7 bases and 0 bases, with 19 bases remaining between them. The CDR3 length is 17 residues. In DNA form, the CDR3 reads TGTGCCAGCACCCCTAGCCTCGGTCCTAGCTCCTACAATGAGCAGTTCTTC. Translated, it gives CASTPSLGPSSYNEQFF.

The rearrangement joins TRBV7-9 to TRBJ2-7; D is perhaps TRBD1 or TRBD2 (6 bases each). The CDR3 contains 14 residues. From germline, CDR1 is SEHNR and CDR2 FQNEAQ (reference sequence). The ends were cut back, 7 bases at V and 7 bases at J, with 20 bases in the middle. The CDR3, as DNA: TGTGCCAGCACTCTGGAGGGGGGCCAAGGGGAGCAGTACTTC. Protein: CASTLEGGQGEQYF.

The chain is built from TRBV28 and TRBJ2-5; perhaps TRBD2 as D (5 bases). Germline values: CDR1 MDHEN, CDR2 SYDVKM. The V and J ends lost 6 bases and 9 bases respectively, with 23 bases between them. This CDR3 spans 15 amino acids. CDR3 DNA: TGTGCCAGCAGCCCCGTTCCGGAGGCCAAGTCGGCCCAGTACTTC. Protein sequence: CASSPVPEAKSAQYF.

This clone was found once. V and J are TRBV5-6 and TRBJ2-6; D may correspond to TRBD1 or TRBD2 (5 bases each). The V gene's germline CDR1 is SGHDT and CDR2 YYEEEE. V lost 4 bases and J lost 0, with 14 bases in between. The CDR3 consists of 17 residues. The CDR3 sequence is CASSPLGRDSGANVLTF. In nucleotides, the CDR3 is TGTGCCAGCAGCCCTTTGGGACGGGACTCTGGGGCCAACGTCCTGACTTTC.

The rearrangement links TRBV29-1 to TRBJ2-5; D gene ambiguous. V lost 1 base and J lost 1, with 7 bases in between. In germline, CDR1 is SQVTM, CDR2 ANQGSEA. The CDR3 has 13 amino acids. The CDR3 is CSVEGEVQETQYF. The CDR3 DNA reads as TGCAGCGTTGAAGGTGAGGTCCAAGAGACCCAGTACTTC.

The rearrangement uses TRBV5-1 and TRBJ1-5; D remains ambiguous. CDR1 and CDR2 from the germline V gene are SGHRS and YFSETQ. The CDR3 has 17 amino acids. Trimming stripped 0 bases from V and 0 bases from J, with 13 bases between. The DNA for the CDR3 is TGCGCCAGCAGCTTGGACTCCAAACCCTTTAGCAATCAGCCCCAGCATTTT. This sequence encodes CASSLDSKPFSNQPQHF.

This chain connects TRBV5-1 to TRBJ2-5; no reliable D call. The CDR3 totals 14 residues. V shed 0 bases and J shed 3 bases, with 9 bases lying between them. From germline, CDR1 is SGHRS and CDR2 YFSETQ. The DNA for the CDR3 is TGCGCCAGCAGCTTGGTCTCCCCGAAAGAGACCCAGTACTTC. It encodes CASSLVSPKETQYF. The full variable domain, in which reference TRBV5-1 and TRBJ2-5 provide the parts outside the CDR3, is KAGVTQTPRYLIKTRGQQVTLSCSPISGHRSVSWYQQTPGQGLQFLFEYFSETQRNKGNFPGRFSGRQFSNSRSEMNVSTLELGDSALYLCASSLVSPKETQYFGPGTRLLVL.

This clone occurred once. V and J are TRBV19 and TRBJ2-3, with TRBD2 matching over 7 bases. With V trimmed by 5 bases and J by 2 bases, 10 bases remained unmatched. The CDR3 spans 16 residues. Germline V gene data show CDR1 as LNHDA and CDR2 as SQIVND (reference sequence). Here the CDR3 reads CASSGHSREYTDTQYF. Written as DNA, the CDR3 is TGTGCCAGTAGTGGACACTCGCGGGAGTACACAGATACGCAGTATTTT.

The rearrangement uses TRBV5-1 and TRBJ2-1, with D uncertain. Looked up from germline, CDR1 is SGHRS and CDR2 is YFSETQ. Trimming took 0 bases from V and 0 from J, leaving 7 bases between them. This CDR3 contains 15 residues. CDR3 amino acids: CASSLDHNSYNEQFF. DNA of the CDR3: TGCGCCAGCAGCTTGGACCACAACTCCTACAATGAGCAGTTCTTC.

The rearrangement links TRBV9 to TRBJ2-2; D ambiguous. The CDR3 contains 14 residues. The germline gives CDR1 SGDLS, CDR2 YYNGEE. V was trimmed by 0 bases and J by 8 bases, leaving 11 bases between them. The CDR3, as DNA: TGTGCCAGCAGCGTAGCGTCCTCTGGGGGGGAGCTGTTTTTT. It specifies CASSVASSGGELFF.

In its sample, this clone was seen once. This chain joins TRBV5-5 and TRBJ2-2; D gene ambiguous. The V gene's germline CDR1 is SGHKS and CDR2 YYEKEE (reference sequence). This CDR3 is 19 amino acids long. Trimming left V 4 bases short and J 0 bases short, with 22 bases between. DNA of the CDR3: TGTGCCAGCAGCCTCAACTATCTCATCACAGAGTCGAACACCGGGGAGCTGTTTTTT. Its protein product is CASSLNYLITESNTGELFF.

The V gene is TRBV4-3, the J gene TRBJ2-7, with unresolved D. The CDR3 contains 16 residues. The germline gives CDR1 LGHNA, CDR2 YSLEER. V lost 0 bases to trimming and J lost 2 bases, with 14 bases between them. The CDR3 region has the DNA TGCGCCAGCAGCCAAGATCGATCCATTCCCACCTACGAGCAGTACTTC. This codes for CASSQDRSIPTYEQYF.

The rearrangement uses TRBV6-6 and TRBJ2-1; no firm D call. Germline CDR1 MNHNY, CDR2 SVGAGI (reference sequence). The CDR3 runs 14 residues. V lost 5 bases and J lost 4, with 12 bases in between. In DNA form, the CDR3 reads TGTGCCAGCAGTAGAGCCCCGGAATACAATGAGCAGTTCTTC. Its protein is CASSRAPEYNEQFF.

This rearrangement joins TRBV5-1 to TRBJ2-5; TRBD1 aligns across 9 bases. The CDR3 is 14 residues long. Trimming at V came to 4 bases and at J to 5 bases, leaving 6 bases not matched to a gene. Looked up from germline, CDR1 is SGHRS and CDR2 is YFSETQ. DNA for the CDR3: TGCGCCAGCAGCAAGACAGGGGGTTCGGAGACCCAGTACTTC. It encodes CASSKTGGSETQYF.

This chain uses TRBV18 with TRBJ2-7, with D possibly matching TRBD2 (7 bases). V lost 6 bases and J 5 bases, leaving 17 bases between the germline ends. CDR1 KGHSH and CDR2 LQKENI come from the germline V gene. The length of the CDR3 is 14 residues. The CDR3 here is CASSPKGGDNEQYF. The CDR3 coding sequence is TGTGCCAGCTCCCCAAAGGGGGGGGATAACGAGCAGTACTTC.

The chain recombines TRBV15 with TRBJ2-3; D gene uncertain. Germline V gene sequence: CDR1 LNHNV, CDR2 YYDKDF (reference sequence). The CDR3 spans 14 residues. V was shortened by 5 bases and J by 2 bases, with 11 bases between the two germline ends. CDR3 in DNA: TGTGCCACCAGCGGACGGTCATTCACAGATACGCAGTATTTT. Translating it yields CATSGRSFTDTQYF.

The rearrangement uses TRBV7-6 and TRBJ2-5; possibly TRBD1 or TRBD2 for D (6 bases each). CDR3 length: 20 residues. The germline V and J ends were trimmed by 8 bases and 1 base, with 32 bases remaining between them. From germline, CDR1 is SGHVS and CDR2 FNYEAQ. CDR3 nucleotides: TGTGCCAGCCCTTCCACCCCCCCATTCGGGGGCCAGAGTGGCCAAGAGACCCAGTACTTC. Translated: CASPSTPPFGGQSGQETQYF.

The V and J genes are TRBV7-9 and TRBJ2-5; TRBD2 might be the D (6 bases). The CDR3 extends over 17 amino acids. In germline, CDR1 is SEHNR, CDR2 FQNEAQ (reference sequence). V was shortened by 2 bases and J by 4 bases, with 20 bases between the two germline ends. As DNA, the CDR3 is TGTGCCAGCAGCTTATTAAGCCGGCAGGTGGGGGGAGAGACCCAGTACTTC. This codes for CASSLLSRQVGGETQYF.

V and J are TRBV28 and TRBJ2-7; TRBD2 agrees at 7 bases. The CDR3 has 18 amino acids. The ends lost 7 bases at V and 0 bases at J; junction bases unmatched: 18. Germline V CDR1 and CDR2: MDHEN, SYDVKM. The CDR3 loop reads CASNPSGAPAFYSYEQYF. The CDR3 nucleotides are TGTGCCAGCAACCCTAGCGGAGCCCCTGCATTCTACTCCTACGAGCAGTACTTC.

The chain joins TRBV5-1 to TRBJ1-4, with D unresolved. Trimming cost V 0 bases and J 6 bases, with 12 bases left between them. CDR3 length: 15 residues. The V gene's germline CDR1 is SGHRS and CDR2 YFSETQ. The CDR3 bases are TGCGCCAGCAGCTTGGCCGGACCTGGGGATGAAAAACTGTTTTTT. Amino acids: CASSLAGPGDEKLFF.

CDR3 in DNA: TGCGCCAGCAGCACTACAGGGGGTGGGCAGCCCCAGCATTTT. Amino acid sequence: CASSTTGGGQPQHF. The chain is built from TRBV5-1 and TRBJ1-5; 8 positions agree with TRBD1. This CDR3 is built from 14 residues. V shed 4 bases, J shed 7 bases, and the junction held 7 bases outside the gene matches. The germline V gene has CDR1 SGHRS and CDR2 YFSETQ.

This chain links TRBV5-1 with TRBJ2-1; 7 positions agree with TRBD2. The germline gives CDR1 SGHRS, CDR2 YFSETQ. There are 15 residues in the CDR3. V lost 3 bases to trimming and J lost 6 bases; unmatched junction nucleotides: 9. CDR3 sequence: CASSWRAGAGNEQFF. The CDR3 nucleotides read TGCGCCAGCAGCTGGAGGGCGGGAGCAGGCAATGAGCAGTTCTTC.

This clone was detected only once. This sequence joins TRBV27 and TRBJ2-7, with D hard to call. Germline CDR1 reads MNHEY; CDR2 reads SMNVEV (reference sequence). This CDR3 region has 18 residues. V was shortened by 0 bases and J by 3 bases, with 21 bases between the two germline ends. CDR3 sequence (DNA): TGTGCCAGCAGTTTATCGGAAGGTGTAGTAGTGCTACGCTACGAGCAGTACTTC. This sequence encodes CASSLSEGVVVLRYEQYF.